What follows describes a single T cell receptor (beta chain). Trimming shortened V by 4 bases and J by 7 bases, and 11 bases separated the two germline ends. Germline CDR1 LGHDT, CDR2 YNNKEL (reference sequence). This CDR3 region has 13 residues. The data were produced by immunoSEQ multiplex PCR, yet TCRdb's version contains in-frame clones alone and is incomplete. The sample shows about 130,000 clones, roughly 77% of them seen only once. This specimen comes from a study of blood T cell repertoires in COVID-19. Study background: Nucleic acid was either cDNA or gDNA, and it came from T cells, B-cell-depleted T cells, or PBMCs.

The specimen was peripheral blood. The clonotype was recovered from a woman between 70 and 85 years old with COVID-19, enrolled during active disease. V gene TRBV3-1 (or the pseudogene TRBV3-2) combines with J gene TRBJ2-1; maybe TRBD1 (5 bases). In DNA form, the CDR3 reads TGTGCCAGCAGCCCTCCAGGGTTGAATGAGCAGTTCTTC. Translating it yields CASSPPGLNEQFF.